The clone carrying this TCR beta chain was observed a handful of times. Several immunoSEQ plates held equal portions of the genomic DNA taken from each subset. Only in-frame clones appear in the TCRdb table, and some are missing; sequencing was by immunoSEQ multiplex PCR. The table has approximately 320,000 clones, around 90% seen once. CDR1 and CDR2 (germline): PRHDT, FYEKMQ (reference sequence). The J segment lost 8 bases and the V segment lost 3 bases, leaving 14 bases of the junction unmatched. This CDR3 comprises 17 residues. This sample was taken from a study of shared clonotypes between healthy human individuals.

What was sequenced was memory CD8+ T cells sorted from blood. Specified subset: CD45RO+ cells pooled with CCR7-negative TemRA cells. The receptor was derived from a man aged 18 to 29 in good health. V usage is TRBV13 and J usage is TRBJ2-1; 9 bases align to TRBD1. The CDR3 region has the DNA TGTGCCAGCAGCTTCTCACCGGGACAGGGATCTACGGATGAGCAGTTCTTC. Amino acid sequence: CASSFSPGQGSTDEQFF.